This T cell receptor (beta chain) was recorded in a study of shared T cell receptors in the human thymus. From germline, CDR1 is MNHEY and CDR2 SVGAGI. Between the trimmed V and J ends, which lost 2 bases and 5 bases, there was a span of 12 bases. CDR3 length equals 15 residues. The data were produced by immunoSEQ multiplex PCR, yet TCRdb's version contains in-frame clones alone and is incomplete. The table records hundreds of thousands of clones, 80% to 90% of them present only once. The same data also went into a second study, on human thymus T cells. That source notes: Resections from corrective heart surgery supplied the thymus tissue.

The sequencing input was thymocytes. The receptor was isolated from a boy under two years old with a congenital heart defect. The chain couples TRBV6-5 to TRBJ2-2; weak D call: TRBD2 (6 bases). The CDR3 loop reads CASSYGGLRTGELFF. CDR3 coding DNA: TGTGCCAGCAGTTACGGAGGGTTAAGGACCGGGGAGCTGTTTTTT.